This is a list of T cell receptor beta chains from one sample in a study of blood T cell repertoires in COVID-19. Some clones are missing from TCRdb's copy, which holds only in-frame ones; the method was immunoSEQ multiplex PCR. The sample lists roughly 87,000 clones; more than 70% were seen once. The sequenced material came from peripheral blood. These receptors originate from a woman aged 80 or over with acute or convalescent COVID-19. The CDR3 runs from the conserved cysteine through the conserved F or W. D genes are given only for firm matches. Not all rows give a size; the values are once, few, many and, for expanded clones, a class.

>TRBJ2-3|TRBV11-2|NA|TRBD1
TGTGCCAGCAGCCTGACAGGGGGCTGGAACACAGATACGCAGTATTTT
CASSLTGGWNTDTQYF
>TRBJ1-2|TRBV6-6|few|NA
TGTGCCAGCAGCATACAGGGTTTTCAAGGCTACACCTTC
CASSIQGFQGYTF
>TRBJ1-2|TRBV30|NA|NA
TGTGCCTGGAGTCTAGGACACACTAACTATGGCTACACCTTC
CAWSLGHTNYGYTF
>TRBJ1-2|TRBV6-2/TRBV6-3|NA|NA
TGTGCCAGCAGTTACGGGGGGGACGGCACAGGCTACACCTTC
CASSYGGDGTGYTF
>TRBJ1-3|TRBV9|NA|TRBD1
TGTGCCAGCAGCGTAGACAGGGGGGCCTATGGAAACACCATATATTTT
CASSVDRGAYGNTIYF
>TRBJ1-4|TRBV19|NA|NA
TGTGCCAGTAGTATAGCCGCGCGGGAAAAACTGTTTTTT
CASSIAAREKLFF
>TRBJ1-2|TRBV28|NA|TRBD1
TGTGCCAGCAGTCTAAGGGACAGGGTCTATGGCTACACCTTC
CASSLRDRVYGYTF
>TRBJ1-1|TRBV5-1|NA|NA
TGCGCCAGCAGCTTGGTGGCAGGTGGTATTAACACTGAAGCTTTCTTT
CASSLVAGGINTEAFF
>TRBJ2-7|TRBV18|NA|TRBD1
TGTGCCAGCTCAGAGGGACAGTTCTACGAGCAGTACTTC
CASSEGQFYEQYF
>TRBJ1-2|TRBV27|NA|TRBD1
TGTGCCAGCAGTCGGGCAGGGGGCTACTATGGCTACACCTTC
CASSRAGGYYGYTF
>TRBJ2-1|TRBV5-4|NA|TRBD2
TGTGCCAGCAGCTTCGCTAGCGGGTACAATGAGCAGTTCTTC
CASSFASGYNEQFF
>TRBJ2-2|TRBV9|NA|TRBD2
TGTGCCAGCAGCGCCCAGGCGGGGGGGGCGACGGCCGGGGAGCTGTTTTTT
CASSAQAGGATAGELFF
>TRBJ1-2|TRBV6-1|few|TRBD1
TGTGCCAGCGGTGACAGGGTAGGCGGCTACACCTTC
CASGDRVGGYTF
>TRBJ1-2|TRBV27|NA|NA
TGTGCCAGCAGTCCCCTCCGAGGGATCCGGGATGGCTACACCTTC
CASSPLRGIRDGYTF
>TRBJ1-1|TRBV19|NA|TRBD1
TGTGCCAGTACCAGGGGACAGGGGCTCACTGAAGCTTTCTTT
CASTRGQGLTEAFF
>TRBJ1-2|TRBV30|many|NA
TGTGCCTGGAGTGCTCTCTCGTCCTATGGCTACACCTTC
CAWSALSSYGYTF
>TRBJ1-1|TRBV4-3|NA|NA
TGCGCCAGCAGCCAATGGGCCGGGAACACTGAAGCTTTCTTT
CASSQWAGNTEAFF
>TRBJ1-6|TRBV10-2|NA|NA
TGCGCCAGCAGTGAGTACTTGAGCTCCTATAATTCACCCCTCCACTTT
CASSEYLSSYNSPLHF
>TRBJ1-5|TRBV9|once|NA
TGTGCCAGCAGCGCCTTTGGCCAGGGTAGCCAGCCCCAGCATTTT
CASSAFGQGSQPQHF
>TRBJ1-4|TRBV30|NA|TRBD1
TGTGCCTGGAGTGTAGAGTGGGACAGGGAGGGAAAACTGTTTTTT
CAWSVEWDREGKLFF
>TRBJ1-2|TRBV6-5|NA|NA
TGTGCCAGCAGTTACTCGCGGGTTTCGGGAGGCTACACCTTC
CASSYSRVSGGYTF
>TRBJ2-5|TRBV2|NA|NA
TGTGCCAGCAGTGAGGACAGACAAGAGACCCAGTACTTC
CASSEDRQETQYF
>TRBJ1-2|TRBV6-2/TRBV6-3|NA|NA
TGTGCCAGCAGTTTTCAGGCGCCCTATGGCTACACCTTC
CASSFQAPYGYTF
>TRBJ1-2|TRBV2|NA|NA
TGTGCCAGCGAGGGAGGGAGTTGGGCCGGCTACACCTTC
CASEGGSWAGYTF
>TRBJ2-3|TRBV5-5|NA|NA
TGTGCCAGCAGCCTAGATGTGGCGCAGTATTTT
CASSLDVAQYF
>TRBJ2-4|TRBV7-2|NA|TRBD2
TGTGCCAGTGGGACTAGCGGTTTAAACATTCAGTACTTC
CASGTSGLNIQYF
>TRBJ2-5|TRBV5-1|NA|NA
TGCGCCAGCAGCCAGTTACAATCAGGGGAGACCCAGTACTTC
CASSQLQSGETQYF
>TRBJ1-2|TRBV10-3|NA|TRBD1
TGTGCCATCAGTGACACCGGGACAGGGTATCCCCATGGCTACACCTTC
CAISDTGTGYPHGYTF
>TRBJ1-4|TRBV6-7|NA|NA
TGTGCCAGCAGTCCGGTTTGCGGGGGAACTAATGAAAAACTGTTTTTT
CASSPVCGGTNEKLFF
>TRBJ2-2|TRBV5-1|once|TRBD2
TGCGCCAGCAGCTTGTACCTGGCGGGGGGGCGGACCGGGGAGCTGTTTTTT
CASSLYLAGGRTGELFF
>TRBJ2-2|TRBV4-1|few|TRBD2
TGCGCCAGCAGCCTGGGACTAGCGAACGGGGAGCTGTTTTTT
CASSLGLANGELFF
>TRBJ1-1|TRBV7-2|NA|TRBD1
TGTGCCACTAGACAGGGGAAGAAGACTGAAGCTTTCTTT
CATRQGKKTEAFF
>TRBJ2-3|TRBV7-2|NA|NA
TGTGCCAGCAGCTTAGGGGGCGGGGGCACAGATACGCAGTATTTT
CASSLGGGGTDTQYF
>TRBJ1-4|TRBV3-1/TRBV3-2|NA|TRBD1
TGTGCCAGCAGCCCACAGGGGCTTAATGAAAAACTGTTTTTT
CASSPQGLNEKLFF
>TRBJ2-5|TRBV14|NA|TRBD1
TGTGCCAGCAGCCGCAGGGACAGGCTCCGAGAGACCCAGTACTTC
CASSRRDRLRETQYF
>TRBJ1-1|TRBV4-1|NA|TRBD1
TGCGCCAGCAGCCAAGAATCCACAGGGGGCACTGAAGCTTTCTTT
CASSQESTGGTEAFF
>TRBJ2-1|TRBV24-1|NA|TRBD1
TGTGCCACCAGTGATTGGGGGACAGGGTATGCAATCAATGAGCAGTTCTTC
CATSDWGTGYAINEQFF
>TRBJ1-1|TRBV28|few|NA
TGTGCCAGCAGTTTCTTGTGGCAAGTCACTGAAGCTTTCTTT
CASSFLWQVTEAFF
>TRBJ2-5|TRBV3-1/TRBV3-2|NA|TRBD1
TGTGCCAGCAGCCAAGATCGGACAGGGGGGCAGACCCAGTACTTC
CASSQDRTGGQTQYF
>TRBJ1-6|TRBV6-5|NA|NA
TGTGCCAGCAGTTACAAGCTCGGAGGTTCACCCCTCCACTTT
CASSYKLGGSPLHF
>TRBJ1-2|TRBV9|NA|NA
TGTGCCAGCAGCGCCAAAACGGACTATGGCTACACCTTC
CASSAKTDYGYTF
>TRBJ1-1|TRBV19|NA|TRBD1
TGTGCCACCAAGGACAGGCCGAACACTGAAGCTTTCTTT
CATKDRPNTEAFF
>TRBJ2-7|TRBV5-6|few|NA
TGTGCCAGCAGCTTGGCCGGAGGTGAGCAGTACTTC
CASSLAGGEQYF
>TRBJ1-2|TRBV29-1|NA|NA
TGCAGCGTTGAGGGGGCCTTCTATGGCTACACCTTC
CSVEGAFYGYTF
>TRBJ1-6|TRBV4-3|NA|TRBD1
TGCGCCAGCAGCCAAGGCCTGGGACAGGGTGATTCACCCCTCCACTTT
CASSQGLGQGDSPLHF
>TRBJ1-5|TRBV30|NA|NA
TGTGCCTGGAGTCGTCCGGGGGGAACTCGGCCCCAGCATTTT
CAWSRPGGTRPQHF
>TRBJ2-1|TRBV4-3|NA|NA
TGCGCCAGCAGCCAAGGACTCGACCGAAATGAGCAGTTCTTC
CASSQGLDRNEQFF
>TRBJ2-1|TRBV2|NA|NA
TGTGCCAGCACTCAGGCGGCTAGCGGCGGACAGGAGCAGTTCTTC
CASTQAASGGQEQFF
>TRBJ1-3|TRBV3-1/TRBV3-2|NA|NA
TGTGCCAGCAGCCAAGAGGCCACTACGATATATTTT
CASSQEATTIYF
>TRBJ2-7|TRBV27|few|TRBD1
TGTGCCAGCAGTTTATGGCAGGGGGCTAGCGAGCAGTACTTC
CASSLWQGASEQYF
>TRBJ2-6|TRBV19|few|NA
TGTGCCAGTAGCCTATTGAGGGGTGACGGGGGGCGCGTAGCCGCTGGGGCCAACGTCCTGACTTTC
CASSLLRGDGGRVAAGANVLTF
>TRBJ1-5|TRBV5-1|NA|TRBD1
TGCGCCAGCAGCCCACTAGGACAGGGCGACAATCAGCCCCAGCATTTT
CASSPLGQGDNQPQHF
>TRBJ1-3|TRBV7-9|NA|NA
TGTGCCAGCAGCCCACCGGGGGGTCGTTCTGGAAACACCATATATTTT
CASSPPGGRSGNTIYF
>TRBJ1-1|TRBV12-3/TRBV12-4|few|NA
TGTGCCAGCAGCTCTCCGGGAGCGGAAGAAGCTTTCTTT
CASSSPGAEEAFF
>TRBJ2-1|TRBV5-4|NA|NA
TGTGCCAGCACCCCCGAGACAGGAAGCTCCTACAATGAGCAGTTCTTC
CASTPETGSSYNEQFF